This T cell receptor beta chain appears in the sequencing data of a study of blood T cell repertoires in COVID-19. At the level of the study: Sources were T cells, B-cell-depleted T cells, or PBMCs; the material itself was cDNA or gDNA.

V dropped 3 bases and J dropped 3 bases, with 6 bases sitting between them. This CDR3 is built from 12 residues. Germline-derived CDR1 and CDR2 are SQVTM and ANQGSEA. Only in-frame clones appear in the TCRdb table, and some are missing; sequencing was by immunoSEQ multiplex PCR. The sample records about 95,000 clones, roughly 80% being singletons. Seattle researchers signed up patients amid active infection and tracked them longitudinally. The receptor comes from an elderly man with COVID-19, enrolled during active disease. J is TRBJ2-1 and V is TRBV29-1; unclear D gene. The sequenced sample consisted of peripheral blood. CDR3 sequence: CSVDFGYNEQFF. The CDR3 region has the DNA TGCAGCGTTGATTTCGGCTACAATGAGCAGTTCTTC.